This entry is about one TCR beta chain. Its antigen is unknown. The sample originates from a study of T cells in Graves' hyperthyroidism and ophthalmopathy. Patients having uncontrolled infection, another autoimmune disease, pregnancy or lactation were not included. J lost 6 bases, V lost 5 bases, and 10 bases had no gene match. CDR3 length equals 15 residues. Germline V gene data show CDR1 as SEHNR and CDR2 as FQNEAQ (reference sequence). It was RNA transcripts that yielded the amplified TCR beta CDR3 regions. Initially, a first-round RT-PCR of the TCR CDR3 employed the HTBI primer set. In TCRdb, the multiplex PCR reads were re-called with MiXCR into one record per CDR3 protein. The repertoire holds a few hundred thousand distinct CDR3 sequences, with 40% to 55% as singletons. Broader study findings: Onset of ophthalmopathy came a median approximately 6.5 months after the model predicted it. Through a model of 13 V-J features, ophthalmopathy was separated from stable hyperthyroidism. Blood samples included most of the expanded thyroid clonotypes exceeding 0.001.

The TCR sequence derives from an adult woman with Graves' disease, either hyperthyroidism or ophthalmopathy (not recorded which). The sequencing sample was made of peripheral blood or thyroid tissue (not recorded which). This chain connects TRBV7-9 to TRBJ2-7; 10 bases match TRBD2. This chain's CDR3 is CASSPSGLASFEQYF. CDR3 bases: TGTGCCAGCAGCCCCTCGGGACTAGCGAGCTTCGAGCAGTACTTC.